The 18 T cell receptor beta chains below were found in one sample sequenced in a study of T cell repertoires in cytomegalovirus infection. Using its own MiXCR run on the reads, TCRdb lists one record per CDR3 protein. The sample records about 830,000 distinct CDR3 sequences, about 31% being singletons. Antigens of these TCRs are unknown. The material sequenced was cultured CD8+ T cells from PBMCs, taken from culture after CMV antigen stimulation. These receptors were collected from a human donor in good health (CMV status not recorded). Some clones in this sample may be carry-over from other donors' samples.

CDR3: CASSLYPGSEQFF. The CDR3 DNA follows: TGTGCCAGCAGTTTATATCCGGGGAGCGAGCAGTTCTTC. V and J are TRBV27 and TRBJ2-1; D might be TRBD2 (5 bases). Germline CDR1 and CDR2: MNHEY and SMNVEV (reference sequence). V was trimmed by 1 base and J by 10 bases, leaving 11 bases between them. The CDR3 sequence is 13 residues long.

This clonotype was detected only a few times. The chain recombines TRBV19 with TRBJ1-2; TRBD1 matches at 7 bases. The CDR3 has 14 amino acids. CDR1 is LNHDA, CDR2 SQIVND, per germline (reference sequence). V gave up 4 bases and J gave up 7 bases; unmatched junction bases: 9. CDR3 amino acids: CASSTLDRVSGYTF. The CDR3 bases are TGTGCCAGTAGTACTCTCGACAGGGTGTCTGGCTACACCTTC.

The chain uses TRBV6-5 and TRBJ2-4; 10 bases align to TRBD2. This CDR3 spans 14 amino acids. V lost 6 bases and J lost 7; bases outside the gene matches: 6. Germline CDR1 reads MNHEY; CDR2 reads SVGAGI. The CDR3 reads CASSSLAGANIQYF. CDR3 sequence (DNA): TGTGCCAGCAGCTCCCTAGCGGGGGCGAACATTCAGTACTTC.

This clonotype occurred a few times. The chain uses TRBV5-6 and TRBJ2-5, with 8 nucleotides matching TRBD1. V lost 4 bases to trimming and J lost 4 bases; unmatched junction nucleotides: 12. The length of the CDR3 is 16 residues. The V gene's germline CDR1 is SGHDT and CDR2 YYEEEE. DNA of the CDR3: TGTGCCAGCAGCAGCGCCTATGGACAGGGAAGAGAGACCCAGTACTTC. It codes for CASSSAYGQGRETQYF.

This clonotype has just a few counts. This chain connects TRBV27 to TRBJ1-6; 8 positions agree with TRBD1. The ends lost 2 bases at V and 7 bases at J; junction bases unmatched: 10. CDR1 is MNHEY, CDR2 SMNVEV, per germline (reference sequence). There are 17 residues in the CDR3. The CDR3: CASSLQTLTGENSPLHF. The CDR3 bases are TGTGCCAGCAGTTTACAAACCCTGACAGGGGAAAATTCACCCCTCCACTTT.

The chain links TRBV12-3 or TRBV12-4 to TRBJ2-4; a possible D gene is TRBD1 (6 bases). CDR3 length: 16 amino acids. V lost 1 base and J lost 2, with 12 bases in between. CDR3 in DNA: TGTGCCAGCAGTTTAGAAGCAGGGGCCACCAAAAACATTCAGTACTTC. Its protein is CASSLEAGATKNIQYF.

Concerning this clonotype: A junction boundary mismatches the germline segment, possibly from a read error. The chain carries TRBV7-9 and TRBJ1-4; D ambiguous. Germline V lookup: CDR1 SEHNR, CDR2 FQNEAQ (reference sequence). This CDR3 contains 15 residues. CDR3 nucleotide sequence: TGTGCCAGCCGCTTGGGGTGGGCAACTAATGAAAAACTGTTTTTT. It codes for CASRLGWATNEKLFF.

This clonotype showed up just a few times. The CDR3 DNA is TGCGCCAGCAGCACCGGGACAGGGAGTCAGCCCCAGCATTTT. Translation: CASSTGTGSQPQHF. This chain connects TRBV4-1 to TRBJ1-5; 9 bases line up with TRBD1. This CDR3 is 14 amino acids long. Germline CDR1 is MGHRA and CDR2 is YSYEKL. The ends lost 5 bases at V and 6 bases at J; junction bases unmatched: 5.

The chain has TRBV7-9 and TRBJ1-2, with a weak D call TRBD1 (5 bases). V was clipped by 0 bases and J by 2 bases, with 10 bases between them. Germline loops: CDR1 SEHNR, CDR2 FQNEAQ (reference sequence). This CDR3 is 15 amino acids long. Here the CDR3 DNA reads TGTGCCAGCAGCTTAGCCCAGGGCGACAACTATGGCTACACCTTC. It yields the protein CASSLAQGDNYGYTF.

This clonotype occurred many times. The chain couples TRBV7-9 to TRBJ1-2; weak D call: TRBD1 (5 bases). CDR1 is SEHNR and CDR2 is FQNEAQ in the germline V gene (reference sequence). Trimming pared 8 bases from V and 1 base from J, leaving 17 bases between. The CDR3 is 15 amino acids. Here the CDR3 DNA reads TGTGCCAGCTACGGGGGGAGGCTGAGTAACTATGGCTACACCTTC. Translation gives CASYGGRLSNYGYTF.

This clonotype came up many times. The CDR3 region has the DNA TGTGCCAGCAGCCCGCGGCCAGATACGCAGTATTTT. Amino acid sequence: CASSPRPDTQYF. The chain carries TRBV27 and TRBJ2-3, with unresolved D. Germline V lookup: CDR1 MNHEY, CDR2 SMNVEV (reference sequence). The CDR3 sequence is 12 residues long. Trimming shortened V by 6 bases and J by 4 bases, and 8 bases separated the two germline ends.

The rearrangement joins TRBV7-9 to TRBJ2-7, with unresolved D. From germline, CDR1 is SEHNR and CDR2 FQNEAQ (reference sequence). V lost 5 bases and J lost 3, with 11 bases in between. CDR3 length: 13 residues. CDR3 residues: CASSPWTSYEQYF. CDR3 sequence (DNA): TGTGCCAGCAGCCCCTGGACCAGCTACGAGCAGTACTTC. Full variable domain (missing parts from reference TRBV7-9 and TRBJ2-7): DTGVSQNPRHKITKRGQNVTFRCDPISEHNRLYWYRQTLGQGPEFLTYFQNEAQLEKSRLLSDRFSAERPKGSFSTLEIQRTEQGDSAMYLCASSPWTSYEQYFGPGTRLTVT.

A note on this clonotype: At one end, the junction sequence differs from germline, possibly due to a read error. The chain's CDR3 is CVSQTRGDEQFF. Written as DNA, the CDR3 is TGTGTCAGCCAAACTAGGGGGGATGAGCAGTTCTTC. The rearrangement joins TRBV6-1 to TRBJ2-1, with D tentatively TRBD1 or TRBD2 (6 bases each). Germline V gene sequence: CDR1 MNHNS, CDR2 SASEGT. CDR3 length equals 12 residues.

This clonotype appeared a few times. The V gene is TRBV4-1, the J gene TRBJ2-3; TRBD2 matches 7 bases. Germline CDR1 and CDR2: MGHRA and YSYEKL. Trimming took 3 bases from V and 0 from J; bases not matched to a gene: 3. The CDR3 runs 15 residues. The CDR3 nucleotides read TGCGCCAGCAGCCACTTGCGGGGGAGCACAGATACGCAGTATTTT. Amino acids: CASSHLRGSTDTQYF.

This clonotype came up many times. CDR3 sequence reads: CASSFGGEGYGYTF. Here the CDR3 DNA reads TGTGCCAGCAGTTTTGGAGGGGAGGGCTATGGCTACACCTTC. V and J are TRBV27 and TRBJ1-2; D possibly corresponds to TRBD1 (5 bases). V shed 3 bases and J shed 4 bases, with 12 bases lying between them. There are 14 residues in the CDR3. Per germline, CDR1 MNHEY and CDR2 SMNVEV (reference sequence).

V is TRBV28 and J is TRBJ2-7, with 12 bases identical to TRBD1. This CDR3 comprises 14 residues. Per germline, CDR1 MDHEN and CDR2 SYDVKM. Trimming at V came to 6 bases and at J to 3 bases, leaving 3 bases not matched to a gene. The CDR3 loop is CASSGTGGLYEQYV. CDR3 nucleotide sequence: TGTGCCAGCAGCGGGACAGGGGGCCTCTACGAGCAGTACGTC.

This chain joins TRBV6-9 and TRBJ1-2, with TRBD1 matching 10 bases. The V gene end was trimmed by 4 bases and the J gene end by 4 bases; junction bases not matched to a gene: 9. The CDR3 consists of 16 residues. CDR1 and CDR2 from the germline V gene are MNHGY and SVAAGI. The CDR3 reads CASSFSWTGGGYGYTF. CDR3 bases: TGTGCCAGCAGTTTTTCTTGGACAGGGGGAGGCTATGGCTACACCTTC.

This clonotype has more than one count but fewer than ten. At one boundary the junction diverges from the germline segment, which might be a read error. The chain is built from TRBV7-7 and TRBJ2-2; the D is unclear. The CDR3 sequence is 13 residues long. CDR1 and CDR2 (germline): SSHAT, FNYEAQ (reference sequence). This CDR3 is CASSLGSDAELFF. DNA for the CDR3: TGTGCTAGCAGCTTAGGGTCAGATGCGGAGCTGTTTTTT.